These T cell receptor beta chains were read from a single sample in a study of T cells in Graves' hyperthyroidism and ophthalmopathy. One entry per CDR3 protein results from TCRdb running MiXCR on the multiplex PCR reads. The data hold 280,000 or so distinct CDR3 sequences, with 25% to 30% observed a single time. Sequenced sample: blood. The source of these receptors is a man between 40 and 49 years old with Graves' hyperthyroidism that later progressed to Graves' ophthalmopathy. Each CDR3 is given with its conserved first and last residue. Each record gives: V gene, J gene, CDR3 protein.

>TRBV5-6|TRBJ2-6
CASTTSGTGANVLTF
>TRBV10-3|TRBJ1-1
CAISRGGNTEAFF
>TRBV30|TRBJ2-2
CAWRLQNTGELFF
>TRBV2|TRBJ2-5
CASTEGVRETQYF
>TRBV6-5|TRBJ1-1
CASSYGRMNTEAFF
>TRBV28|TRBJ1-1
CASRGGSWVEAFF
>TRBV2|TRBJ1-1
CASTKGGVGTEAFF
>TRBV28|TRBJ2-7
CASGKHGSPYEQYF
>TRBV6-5|TRBJ2-4
CASSYSLSRKNIQYF
>TRBV7-3|TRBJ1-1
CASSLIGAGPPGTEAFF
>TRBV9|TRBJ2-2
CASSVSGGGELFF
>TRBV6-1|TRBJ1-2
CASRRAGGYGYTF
>TRBV12-3/TRBV12-4|TRBJ2-7
CASSLRLAPNYGQYF
>TRBV12-3/TRBV12-4|TRBJ1-5
CASSPQGLFQPQHF
>TRBV9|TRBJ1-1
CASSPISGTEAFF
>TRBV12-3/TRBV12-4|TRBJ2-7
CACSRGQGKYF
>TRBV6-1|TRBJ2-7
CASSEEDSGSYEQYF
>TRBV4-1|TRBJ1-2
CASSQGVGGNYGYTF
>TRBV5-1|TRBJ2-2
CASSLESGRGTGELFF
>TRBV6-1|TRBJ2-7
CASTLWGTYEQYF
>TRBV2|TRBJ2-2
CASAPGQGSSGTNTGELFF
>TRBV28|TRBJ1-2
CASSLWGPNYGYTF
>TRBV29-1|TRBJ1-1
CSGGWWRNTEAFF
>TRBV13|TRBJ2-7
CASSPGQFDYEQYF
>TRBV6-5|TRBJ2-7
CASSLQGVNYEQYF
>TRBV30|TRBJ1-2
CAWRQGGGGNYGYTF
>TRBV6-1|TRBJ2-7
CASRTDRLAGGREQYF
>TRBV29-1|TRBJ1-5
CSVGENQPQHF
>TRBV20-1|TRBJ1-1
CSAPGQGDTEAFF
>TRBV6-1|TRBJ1-2
CAISRQGPFSYTF
>TRBV20-1|TRBJ2-7
CSAGLAENEQYF
>TRBV5-1|TRBJ2-2
CASSLAGSAGELFF
>TRBV11-2|TRBJ2-2
CASSFQNTGELFF
>TRBV30|TRBJ2-7
CAWSVRGEQYF
>TRBV20-1|TRBJ2-7
CSASGRGYEQYF
>TRBV6-2/TRBV6-3|TRBJ1-5
CASSLSTGARQPQHF
>TRBV12-3/TRBV12-4|TRBJ2-2
CASSFRRLTNTGELFF
>TRBV12-3/TRBV12-4|TRBJ1-5
CASSSGVSNQPQHF
>TRBV27|TRBJ2-7
CASSLHGTGHDEQYF
>TRBV5-1|TRBJ1-1
CASSLGHMLNTEAFF
>TRBV6-1|TRBJ2-7
CASSEAWGGQYF
>TRBV29-1|TRBJ1-1
CSARDLGNTEAFF
>TRBV7-2|TRBJ1-2
CASSLALQGPYGYTF
>TRBV12-3/TRBV12-4|TRBJ2-7
CASSLDREREYEQYF
>TRBV6-1|TRBJ2-2
CASSEISGSTTGELFF
>TRBV12-3/TRBV12-4|TRBJ2-3
CASSFRGWGNTDTQYF